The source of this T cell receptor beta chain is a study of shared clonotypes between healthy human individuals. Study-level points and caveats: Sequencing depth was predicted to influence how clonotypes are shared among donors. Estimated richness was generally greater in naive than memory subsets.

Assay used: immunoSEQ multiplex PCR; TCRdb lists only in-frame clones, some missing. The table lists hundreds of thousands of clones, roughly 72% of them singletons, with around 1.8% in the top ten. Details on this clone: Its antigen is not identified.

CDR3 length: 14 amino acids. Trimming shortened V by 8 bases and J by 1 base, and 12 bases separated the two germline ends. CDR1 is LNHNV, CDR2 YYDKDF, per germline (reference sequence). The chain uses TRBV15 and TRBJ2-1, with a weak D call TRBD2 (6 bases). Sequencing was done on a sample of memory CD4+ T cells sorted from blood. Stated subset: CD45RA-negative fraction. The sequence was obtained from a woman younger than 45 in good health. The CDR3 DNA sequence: TGTGCCACCGGCCATGGAGGGTCCTACAATGAGCAGTTCTTC. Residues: CATGHGGSYNEQFF.